The TCR beta chain described here comes from a study of T cells in Graves' hyperthyroidism and ophthalmopathy. Germline CDR1 and CDR2: MNHEY and SMNVEV (reference sequence). V was cut by 7 bases and J by 0 bases, with 12 bases left in between. The CDR3 consists of 15 residues. RNA transcripts were the template for amplifying TCR beta CDR3 regions. An initial round of RT-PCR targeting the TCR CDR3 relied on the HTBI primer set. TCRdb passed the multiplex PCR reads through MiXCR, listing each CDR3 protein once. The repertoire holds a few hundred thousand distinct CDR3 sequences, with roughly 15% as singletons.

This TCR was sampled from a woman aged 35 to 49 with Graves' ophthalmopathy. Sequences were obtained from blood. V and J are TRBV27 and TRBJ2-2, with D perhaps matching TRBD2 (6 bases). The chain's CDR3 is CASIGGIANTGELFF. The CDR3 DNA is TGTGCCAGCATCGGGGGAATCGCGAACACCGGGGAGCTGTTTTTT.